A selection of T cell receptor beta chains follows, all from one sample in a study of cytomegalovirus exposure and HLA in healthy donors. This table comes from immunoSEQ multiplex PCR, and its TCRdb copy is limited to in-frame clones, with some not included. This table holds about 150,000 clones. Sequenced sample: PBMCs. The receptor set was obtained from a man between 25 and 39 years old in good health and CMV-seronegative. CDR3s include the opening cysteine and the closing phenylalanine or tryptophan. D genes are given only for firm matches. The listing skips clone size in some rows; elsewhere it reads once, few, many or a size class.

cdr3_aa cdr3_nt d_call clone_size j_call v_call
CASSLSGDVADTQYF TGCGCCAGCAGCTTGTCGGGAGACGTGGCAGATACGCAGTATTTT . . TRBJ2-3 TRBV5-1
CASPLQTVGQPQHF TGTGCCAGCCCACTACAAACTGTGGGCCAGCCCCAGCATTTT . . TRBJ1-5 TRBV18
CASSTGLAGAYNEQFF TGTGCCAGTAGTACGGGACTAGCGGGAGCTTACAATGAGCAGTTCTTC TRBD2 . TRBJ2-1 TRBV19
CASKIRTGGSDEQYF TGTGCCAGCAAGATTCGGACAGGGGGGAGCGACGAGCAGTACTTC TRBD1 . TRBJ2-7 TRBV6-5
CASSRIQGNEKLFF TGTGCCAGCAGCCGGATTCAGGGTAATGAAAAACTGTTTTTT . . TRBJ1-4 TRBV7-9
CASSISRDYGYTF TGTGCCAGTAGTATAAGCAGGGACTATGGCTACACCTTC . . TRBJ1-2 TRBV19
CASSPGPDRVSYEQYF TGTGCCAGCTCCCCTGGTCCGGACAGGGTCTCCTACGAGCAGTACTTC TRBD1 . TRBJ2-7 TRBV7-2
CASSWTGGAYTEAFF TGTGCCAGCAGTTGGACAGGGGGCGCTTACACTGAAGCTTTCTTT TRBD1 . TRBJ1-1 TRBV6-1
CASSLRGGSDRAGNQPQHF TGCGCCAGCAGCCTCCGAGGGGGGTCCGACAGGGCCGGCAATCAGCCCCAGCATTTT TRBD1 . TRBJ1-5 TRBV4-1
CASSPPRGTGKIQETQYF TGTGCCAGCTCACCACCGAGGGGAACAGGGAAAATACAAGAGACCCAGTACTTC . . TRBJ2-5 TRBV18
CAISDGTGPYEQYF TGTGCCATCAGTGACGGGACAGGGCCCTACGAGCAGTACTTC TRBD1 . TRBJ2-7 TRBV10-3
CASSQGGYEQYF TGTGCCAGTTCACAGGGGGGGTACGAGCAGTACTTC . . TRBJ2-7 TRBV19
CASSPRGETYEQYF TGTGCCAGTAGTCCCCGGGGAGAGACCTACGAGCAGTACTTC . . TRBJ2-7 TRBV19
CASSLVPGSYGYTF TGTGCCAGCAGCTTAGTCCCAGGATCCTATGGCTACACCTTC . . TRBJ1-2 TRBV7-2
CASIQQASNQPQHF TGTGCCAGCATCCAACAGGCGAGCAATCAGCCCCAGCATTTT . . TRBJ1-5 TRBV7-2
CASRTFDSVPYEQYF TGTGCCAGCAGGACCTTTGACAGTGTCCCCTACGAGCAGTACTTC . . TRBJ2-7 TRBV28
CASSPTYGLAREQYF TGTGCCAGCAGCCCAACCTACGGACTAGCCCGCGAGCAGTACTTC TRBD2 . TRBJ2-7 TRBV13
CASSWGQGAYEQYF TGTGCCAGCAGCTGGGGACAGGGGGCCTACGAGCAGTACTTC TRBD1 . TRBJ2-7 TRBV7-9
CASSAHFNQREVSYEQYF TGTGCCAGCAGCGCCCACTTCAATCAGCGGGAGGTCTCCTACGAGCAGTACTTC TRBD2 . TRBJ2-7 TRBV9
CASSTRGDDSPLHF TGTGCCAGCAGTACTCGGGGGGATGATTCACCCCTCCACTTT . . TRBJ1-6 TRBV6-5
CASSSTGSSYNEQFF TGTGCCAGCTCTAGCACTGGGAGCTCCTACAATGAGCAGTTCTTC . . TRBJ2-1 TRBV6-5
CASSFSAGGRTDTQYF TGCGCCAGCAGCTTCAGCGCGGGAGGGCGCACAGATACGCAGTATTTT TRBD2 . TRBJ2-3 TRBV5-1
CASSLGTTGGYGYTF TGCGCCAGCAGCTTAGGGACAACCGGAGGCTATGGCTACACCTTC . . TRBJ1-2 TRBV5-1
CASSRIQGVYGYTF TGTGCCAGCAGCCGCATCCAGGGGGTCTATGGCTACACCTTC TRBD1 . TRBJ1-2 TRBV6-5
CASSLGSGSYEQYF TGCGCCAGCAGCTTGGGGTCAGGCTCCTACGAGCAGTACTTC . . TRBJ2-7 TRBV5-1
CASSRDRAGGSNQPQHF TGTGCCAGCAGCCGCGACAGGGCAGGAGGGAGCAATCAGCCCCAGCATTTT TRBD1 . TRBJ1-5 TRBV5-8
CASRTLAGGFHEQYF TGTGCCAGCAGGACTCTAGCGGGAGGGTTCCACGAGCAGTACTTC TRBD2 . TRBJ2-7 TRBV27
CASSQRGQGVTDTQYF TGTGCCAGCAGCCAACGGGGACAGGGGGTTACAGATACGCAGTATTTT TRBD1 . TRBJ2-3 TRBV16
CASRRTEGNTIYF TGTGCCTCTAGGAGGACTGAAGGAAACACCATATATTTT . . TRBJ1-3 TRBV11-2
CASSSTGSSYNEQFF TGTGCCAGCAGTTCGACGGGAAGCTCCTACAATGAGCAGTTCTTC . . TRBJ2-1 TRBV28
CATSRAVVLGEGYTF TGTGCCACCAGCAGAGCGGTAGTCCTCGGGGAGGGCTACACCTTC . . TRBJ1-2 TRBV15
CASSPRTGSEGGYTF TGTGCCAGCAGTCCCCGGACAGGCTCCGAGGGTGGCTACACCTTC TRBD1 . TRBJ1-2 TRBV4-2
CASSPRGGRGQETQYF TGTGCCAGCAGCCCCCGGGGGGGGCGGGGACAAGAGACCCAGTACTTC TRBD2 . TRBJ2-5 TRBV9
CASSVTGAYEQYF TGTGCCAGCAGCGTAACAGGGGCCTACGAGCAGTACTTC TRBD1 . TRBJ2-7 TRBV7-2
CASSLLMNTGELFF TGTGCCAGCAGCTTACTGATGAACACCGGGGAGCTGTTTTTT . . TRBJ2-2 TRBV5-6
CAISGQGVQPQHF TGTGCCATCAGTGGACAGGGAGTTCAGCCCCAGCATTTT TRBD1 . TRBJ1-5 TRBV10-3
CASSPGHEADTQYF TGTGCCAGCAGCCCGGGACACGAGGCAGATACGCAGTATTTT . medium-sized TRBJ2-3 TRBV6-4
CASSRGTGNTEAFF TGTGCCAGCAGCCGAGGGACAGGGAACACTGAAGCTTTCTTT TRBD1 . TRBJ1-1 TRBV4-2
CASTPGRGPLYEQYF TGTGCCAGCACCCCCGGGAGGGGGCCCCTCTACGAGCAGTACTTC . . TRBJ2-7 TRBV6-1
CASSLSLGEYGYTF TGTGCCAGCAGTTTATCGCTTGGGGAGTATGGCTACACCTTC . . TRBJ1-2 TRBV27
CASSLLAGGNEQFF TGCGCCAGCAGCTTGCTAGCGGGCGGTAATGAGCAGTTCTTC TRBD2 . TRBJ2-1 TRBV5-1
CASSPHGTVYSGNTIYF TGTGCCAGCAGCCCCCATGGGACAGTCTACTCTGGAAACACCATATATTTT TRBD1 . TRBJ1-3 TRBV7-2
CASSRTIPGELFF TGTGCCAGCAGTAGGACAATTCCCGGGGAGCTGTTTTTT . . TRBJ2-2 TRBV6-4
CASRSGSLAGELFF TGTGCCAGCAGGAGCGGGAGTCTAGCCGGGGAGCTGTTTTTT TRBD2 . TRBJ2-2 TRBV25-1
CASSQQGYGYTF TGTGCCAGCAGCCAACAGGGATACGGCTACACCTTC . . TRBJ1-2 TRBV6-5
CASSRASVYNEQFF TGTGCCAGCAGTCGTGCTAGCGTCTACAATGAGCAGTTCTTC . . TRBJ2-1 TRBV2
CASSPEGAVGYTF TGTGCCAGCAGTCCCGAGGGAGCTGTTGGCTACACCTTC . . TRBJ1-2 TRBV6-4
CVSSFRAGQETQYF TGTGTCAGCAGCTTCAGGGCGGGACAAGAGACCCAGTACTTC . . TRBJ2-5 TRBV5-6